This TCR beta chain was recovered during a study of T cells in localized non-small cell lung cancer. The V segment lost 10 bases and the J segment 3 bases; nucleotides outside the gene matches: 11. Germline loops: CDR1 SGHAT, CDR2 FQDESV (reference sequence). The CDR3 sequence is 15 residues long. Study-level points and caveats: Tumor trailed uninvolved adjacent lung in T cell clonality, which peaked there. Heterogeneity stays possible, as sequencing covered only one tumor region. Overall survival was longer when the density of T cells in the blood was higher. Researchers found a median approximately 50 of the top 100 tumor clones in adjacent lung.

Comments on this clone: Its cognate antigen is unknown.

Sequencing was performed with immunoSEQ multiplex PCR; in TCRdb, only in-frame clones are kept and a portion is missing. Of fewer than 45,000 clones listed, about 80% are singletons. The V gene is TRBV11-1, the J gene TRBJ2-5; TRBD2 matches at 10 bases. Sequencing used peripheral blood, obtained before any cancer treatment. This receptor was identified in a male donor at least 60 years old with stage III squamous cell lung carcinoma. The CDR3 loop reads CAIARLAGEEETQYF. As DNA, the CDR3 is TGTGCCATCGCCCGGCTAGCGGGAGAAGAAGAGACCCAGTACTTC.